The subject of this entry is one T cell receptor (beta chain). The deep-level immunoSEQ assay was used. Under the authors' procedure: Filtering differed for immunoSEQ, which gave only junction sequences without quality scores. The method was immunoSEQ multiplex PCR; TCRdb's version includes in-frame clones alone and lacks a portion of them. That table supplies the V and J calls and clone size; D and trimming were determined from the DNA. Of fewer than 600,000 clones listed, around 75% are singletons. Germline-derived CDR1 and CDR2 are MNHEY and SMNVEV (reference sequence). The CDR3 contains 14 residues. Trimming removed 7 bases from V and 1 base from J; junction bases left unmatched: 5. The data are from a study of shared clonotypes between healthy human individuals.

The receptor was derived from a woman aged 40 to 55 in good health. Some clones in this sample may be carry-over from other donors' samples. The genes are TRBV27 and TRBJ1-1; 8 nucleotides line up with TRBD1. The sequencing input was PBMCs. CDR3 coding DNA: TGTGCCAGCACCCGACAGGGGCGGAACACTGAAGCTTTCTTT. Protein: CASTRQGRNTEAFF.